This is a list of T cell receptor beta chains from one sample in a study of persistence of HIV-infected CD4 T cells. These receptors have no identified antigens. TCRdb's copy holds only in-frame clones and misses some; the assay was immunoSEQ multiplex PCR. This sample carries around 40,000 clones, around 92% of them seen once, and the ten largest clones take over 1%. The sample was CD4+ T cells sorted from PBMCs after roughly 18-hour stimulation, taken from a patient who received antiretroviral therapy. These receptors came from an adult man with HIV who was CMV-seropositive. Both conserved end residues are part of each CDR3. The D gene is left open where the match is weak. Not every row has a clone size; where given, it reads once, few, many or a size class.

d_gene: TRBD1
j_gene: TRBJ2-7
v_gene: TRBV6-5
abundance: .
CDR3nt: TGTGCCAGCAGTTACGGGCAGGGGGCCTCCTACGAGCAGTACTTC
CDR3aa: CASSYGQGASYEQYF

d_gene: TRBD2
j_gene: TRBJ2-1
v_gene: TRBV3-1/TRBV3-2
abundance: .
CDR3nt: TGTGCCAGCAGCCGCGGCGGGGGGGCTGGCAATGAGCAGTTCTTC
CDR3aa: CASSRGGGAGNEQFF

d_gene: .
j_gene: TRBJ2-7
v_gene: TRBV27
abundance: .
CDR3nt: TGTGCCAGCAGTCACAAAAGGGACGGAGCCTACGAGCAGTACTTC
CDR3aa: CASSHKRDGAYEQYF

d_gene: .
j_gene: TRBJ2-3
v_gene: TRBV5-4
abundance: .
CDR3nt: TGTGCCAGCAGCTTGCCGGGTCAGGGAACAGATACGCAGTATTTT
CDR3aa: CASSLPGQGTDTQYF

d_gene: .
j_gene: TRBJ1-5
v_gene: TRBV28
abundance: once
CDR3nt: TGTGCCAGCACCCGGAGTCTTAGCAATCAGCCCCAGCATTTT
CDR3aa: CASTRSLSNQPQHF

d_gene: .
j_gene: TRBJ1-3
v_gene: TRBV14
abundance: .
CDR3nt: TGTGCCAGCAGCCAACAAGCTACTGGAAACACCATATATTTT
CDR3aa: CASSQQATGNTIYF

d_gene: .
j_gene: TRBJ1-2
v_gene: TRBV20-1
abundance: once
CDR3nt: TGCAGTGCTAGTTGGACTACAGGGACTATGGCTTACACCTTC
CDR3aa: CSASWTTGTMAYTF

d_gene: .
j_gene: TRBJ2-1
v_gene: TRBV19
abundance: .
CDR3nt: TGTGCCAGTAGGGGGGACACCTCCTACAATGAGCAGTTCTTC
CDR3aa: CASRGDTSYNEQFF

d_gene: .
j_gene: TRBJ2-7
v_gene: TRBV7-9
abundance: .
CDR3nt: TGTGCCAGCAGTCTTGACTACGAGCAGTACTTC
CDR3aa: CASSLDYEQYF

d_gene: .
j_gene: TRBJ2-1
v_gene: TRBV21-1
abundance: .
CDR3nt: TGTGCCAGCAGCAAGTTTAACAGGGTCTCCTACAATGAGCAGTTCTTC
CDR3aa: CASSKFNRVSYNEQFF

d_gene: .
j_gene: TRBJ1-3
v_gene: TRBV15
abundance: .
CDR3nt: TGTGCCACCAGCTTAGGAAACACCATATATTTT
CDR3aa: CATSLGNTIYF

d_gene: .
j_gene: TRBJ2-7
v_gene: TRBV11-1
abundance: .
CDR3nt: TGTGCCAGCACCCAGGGCCTGGGCTACGAGCAGTACTTC
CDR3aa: CASTQGLGYEQYF

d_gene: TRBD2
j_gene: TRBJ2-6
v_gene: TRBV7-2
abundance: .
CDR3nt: TGTGCCAGCAGCTCCCTGACTAGCGGGGCTTTCTCTGGGGCCAACGTCCTGACTTTC
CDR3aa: CASSSLTSGAFSGANVLTF

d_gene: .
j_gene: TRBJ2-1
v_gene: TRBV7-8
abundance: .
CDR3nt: TGTGCCAGCAGCTTAGAGGGGCGGGGGCCGATCTACAATGAGCAGTTCTTC
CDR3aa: CASSLEGRGPIYNEQFF

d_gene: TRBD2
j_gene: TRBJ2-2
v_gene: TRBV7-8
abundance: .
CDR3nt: TGTGCCAGCAGCTTGGGGACTAGCGGGGCCGGGGAGCTGTTTTTT
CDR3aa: CASSLGTSGAGELFF

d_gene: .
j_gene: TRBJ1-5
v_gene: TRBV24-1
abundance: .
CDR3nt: TGTGCCACCAGTGATCCAGGGGCTCAGGGGCCCCAGCATTTT
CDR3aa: CATSDPGAQGPQHF

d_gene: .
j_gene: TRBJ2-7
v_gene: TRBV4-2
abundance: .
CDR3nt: TGTGCCAGCAGCCAAGGGTACCAGGGTCCCTCGGTGATATACGAGCAGTACTTC
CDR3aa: CASSQGYQGPSVIYEQYF

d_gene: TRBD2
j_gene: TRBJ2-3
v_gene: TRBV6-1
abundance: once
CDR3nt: TGTGCCAGCAGTGAATGGGCGACTAGCGGGGTCACAGATACGCAGTATTTT
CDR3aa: CASSEWATSGVTDTQYF

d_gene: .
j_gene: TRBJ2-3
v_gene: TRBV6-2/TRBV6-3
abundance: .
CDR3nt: TGTGCCAGCACCCCCCTAGCAATAGGCACAGATACGCAGTATTTT
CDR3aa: CASTPLAIGTDTQYF

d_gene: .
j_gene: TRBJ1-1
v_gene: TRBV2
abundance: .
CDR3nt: TGTGCCAGCAGTGAAGGCGGGGGGTGGGGGAGACGAACTGAAGCTTTCTTT
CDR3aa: CASSEGGGWGRRTEAFF

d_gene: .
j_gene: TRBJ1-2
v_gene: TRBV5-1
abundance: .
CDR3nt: TGCGCCAGCAGCTTGGCTGGCGAGGGCTACACCTTC
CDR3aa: CASSLAGEGYTF

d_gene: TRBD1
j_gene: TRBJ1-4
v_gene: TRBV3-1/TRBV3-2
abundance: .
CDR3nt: TGTGCCAGCAGTTTTGGACAGGGTGGTGAAAAACTGTTTTTT
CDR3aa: CASSFGQGGEKLFF

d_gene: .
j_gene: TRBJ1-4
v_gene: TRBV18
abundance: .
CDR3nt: TGTGCCAGCTCACCACGGGAGGCGACTAATGAAAAACTGTTTTTT
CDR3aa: CASSPREATNEKLFF

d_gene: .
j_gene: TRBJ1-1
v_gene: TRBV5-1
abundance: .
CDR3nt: TGCGCCAGCAGCTTGGCCCTGGACCCAGGGACCACTGAAGCTTTCTTT
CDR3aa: CASSLALDPGTTEAFF

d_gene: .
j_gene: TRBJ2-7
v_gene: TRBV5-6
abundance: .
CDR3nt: TGTGCCAGCAGCCGTACAGGGCGCCTCTCCTACGAGCAGTACTTC
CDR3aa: CASSRTGRLSYEQYF

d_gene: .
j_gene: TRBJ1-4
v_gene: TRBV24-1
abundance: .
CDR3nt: TGTGCCACCAGTGATTTGGCGCAGCTTAATGAAAAACTGTTTTTT
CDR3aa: CATSDLAQLNEKLFF

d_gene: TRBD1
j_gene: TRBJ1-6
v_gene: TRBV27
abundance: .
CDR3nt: TGTGCCAGCACCCTGACAGGGCTCCTGAATTCACCCCTCCACTTT
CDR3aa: CASTLTGLLNSPLHF

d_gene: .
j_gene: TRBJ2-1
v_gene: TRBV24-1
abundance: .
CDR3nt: TGTGCCACCAGTGATTTGGGCGGGGCCTCCTACAATGAGCAGTTCTTC
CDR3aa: CATSDLGGASYNEQFF

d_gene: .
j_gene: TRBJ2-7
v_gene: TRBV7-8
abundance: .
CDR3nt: TGTGCCAGCAGCTTAGGGGGTGGCCCCTACGAGCAGTACTTC
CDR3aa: CASSLGGGPYEQYF

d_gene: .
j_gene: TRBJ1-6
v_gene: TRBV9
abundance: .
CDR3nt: TGTGCCAGCAGCATCGGACCCTCCAGCTCCTATAATTCACCCCTCCACTTT
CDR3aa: CASSIGPSSSYNSPLHF

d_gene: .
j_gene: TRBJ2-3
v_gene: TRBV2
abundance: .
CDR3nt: TGTGCCAGCAGTGTGGGACGGACTGGGGTTCGCACAGATACGCAGTATTTT
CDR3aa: CASSVGRTGVRTDTQYF

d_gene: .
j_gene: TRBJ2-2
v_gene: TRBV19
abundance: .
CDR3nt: TGTGCCAGTAGTATGGACGGGAACACCGGGGAGCTGTTTTTT
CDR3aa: CASSMDGNTGELFF